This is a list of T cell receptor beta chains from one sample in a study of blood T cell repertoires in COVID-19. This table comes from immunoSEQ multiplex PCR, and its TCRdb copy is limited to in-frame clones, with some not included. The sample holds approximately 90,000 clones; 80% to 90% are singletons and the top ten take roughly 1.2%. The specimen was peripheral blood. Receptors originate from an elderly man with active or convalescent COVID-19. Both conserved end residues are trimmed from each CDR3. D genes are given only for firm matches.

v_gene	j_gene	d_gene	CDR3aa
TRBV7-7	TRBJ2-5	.	ASSPNPGSQETQY
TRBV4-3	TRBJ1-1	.	ASSLRLFNTEAF
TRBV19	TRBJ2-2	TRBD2	ASSIDWRERTNTGELF
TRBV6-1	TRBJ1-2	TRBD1	ASSRGQGYGYT
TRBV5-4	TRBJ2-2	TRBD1	ASSLDRGWGTGELF
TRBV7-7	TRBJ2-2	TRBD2	ASSPAGVAAGVTGELF
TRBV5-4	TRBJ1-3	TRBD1	ASSSDRPSSGNTIY
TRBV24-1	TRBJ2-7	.	ATSDSVEQY
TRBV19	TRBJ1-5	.	ASSTLDSYNSNQPQH
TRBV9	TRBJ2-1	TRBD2	ASSVGGGRDYNEQF
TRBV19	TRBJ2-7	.	ASSMAQNSYEQY
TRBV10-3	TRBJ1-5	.	AIRETGDQPQH
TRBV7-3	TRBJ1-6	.	ASSLKWGDGSPLH
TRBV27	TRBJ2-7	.	ASSLLGGSITH
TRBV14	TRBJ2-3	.	ASSQGPRQGSVTDTQY
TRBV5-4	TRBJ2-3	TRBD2	ASSLAGYSGDLTDTQY
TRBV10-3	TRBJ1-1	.	AITIGVGTEAF
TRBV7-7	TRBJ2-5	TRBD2	ASSLTSGSPRETQY
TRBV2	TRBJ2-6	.	ASTGGSGANVLT
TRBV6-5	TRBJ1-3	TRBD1	ASSSKDRGPGNTIY
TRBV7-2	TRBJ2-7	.	ASSLAGGVPYEQY
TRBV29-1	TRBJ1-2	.	SVDRGANYGYT
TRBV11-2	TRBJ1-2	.	ASSLTQGNDYGYT
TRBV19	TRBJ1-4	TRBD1	ASRPARGLYEKLF
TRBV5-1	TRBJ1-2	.	ASSLEGDTRGYT
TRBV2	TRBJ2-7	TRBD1	ASGSDRGREQY
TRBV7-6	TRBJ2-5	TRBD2	ASSLVRAGGRETQY
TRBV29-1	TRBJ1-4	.	SVEETGSNLLF
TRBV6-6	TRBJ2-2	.	ASTARGDTGELF
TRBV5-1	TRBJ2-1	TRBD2	ASSVTSGTKNEQF
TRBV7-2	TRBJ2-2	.	ASSLLSNTGELF
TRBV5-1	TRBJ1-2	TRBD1	ASSLGQGRVRNYGYT
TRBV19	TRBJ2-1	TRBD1	ASSIEGQGAQF
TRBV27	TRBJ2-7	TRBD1	ASSYRGPSYEQY
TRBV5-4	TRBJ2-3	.	ASSLERELGDTQY
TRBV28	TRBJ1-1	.	ASSAGASRSAF
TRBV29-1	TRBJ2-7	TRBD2	SVRLAGVGEQY
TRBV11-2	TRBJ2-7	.	ASSLDQTVAYEQY
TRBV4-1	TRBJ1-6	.	ASSQPAGPPYPDLNSPLH
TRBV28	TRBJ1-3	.	ASSPMLRVGNTIY
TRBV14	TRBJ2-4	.	ASSQAVTLAGNIQY
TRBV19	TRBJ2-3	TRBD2	ASSIRLAGNTDTQY
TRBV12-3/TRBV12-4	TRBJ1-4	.	ASRRSPNEKLF
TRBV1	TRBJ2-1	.	TSSQTVVASGHNEQF
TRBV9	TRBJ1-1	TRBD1	ASSPQPRDRGLIGEAF
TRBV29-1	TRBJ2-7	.	SVEDSAGGNEQY
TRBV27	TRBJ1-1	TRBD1	ASRIQGPRTEAF
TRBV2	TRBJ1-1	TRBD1	ASSEVRTQGAREAF
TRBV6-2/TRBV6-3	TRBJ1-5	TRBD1	ASSDIDRDQH
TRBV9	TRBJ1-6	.	ASNNGDTPLH